This TCR beta chain was recovered during a study of response to subunit inactivated influenza vaccine. Findings of the study overall: New T cells are recruited in small numbers by each seasonal influenza vaccination, according to the authors' suggestion.

Trimming cost V 6 bases and J 5 bases; bases outside gene matches: 9. Germline CDR1 reads MDHEN; CDR2 reads SYDVKM. This CDR3 spans 14 amino acids. Note on this clonotype: No antigen is known for it.

Each CDR3 protein gets one entry after TCRdb re-called the RT-PCR reads with MiXCR. This table has roughly 760,000 distinct CDR3 sequences, 21% appearing once. The clonotype was recovered from a man aged 50-59 years who received an inactivated influenza vaccine. Specimen: PBMCs from blood, collected 5 days after vaccination. This chain joins TRBV28 and TRBJ2-7; 8 positions match TRBD2. CDR3 sequence: CASSTSGSFNEQYF. DNA for the CDR3: TGTGCCAGCAGCACCAGCGGGAGTTTCAACGAGCAGTACTTC.